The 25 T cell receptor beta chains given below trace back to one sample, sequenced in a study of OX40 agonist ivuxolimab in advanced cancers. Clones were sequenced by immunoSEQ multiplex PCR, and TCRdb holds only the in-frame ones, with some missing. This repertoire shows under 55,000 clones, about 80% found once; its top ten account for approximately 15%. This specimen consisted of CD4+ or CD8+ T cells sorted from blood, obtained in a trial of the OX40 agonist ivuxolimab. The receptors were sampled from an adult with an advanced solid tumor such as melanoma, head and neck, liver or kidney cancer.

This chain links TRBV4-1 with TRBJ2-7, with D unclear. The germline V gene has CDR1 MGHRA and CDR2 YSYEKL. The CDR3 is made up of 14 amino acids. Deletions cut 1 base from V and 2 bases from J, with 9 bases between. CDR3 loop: CASSQGKGTYEQYF. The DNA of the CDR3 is TGCGCCAGCAGCCAAGGGAAGGGCACCTACGAGCAGTACTTC.

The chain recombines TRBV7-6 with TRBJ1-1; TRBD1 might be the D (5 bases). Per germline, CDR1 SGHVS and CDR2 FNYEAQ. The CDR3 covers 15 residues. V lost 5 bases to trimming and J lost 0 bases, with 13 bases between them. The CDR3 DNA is TGTGCCAGCAGCCAAGTCCCAGGGATGAACACTGAAGCTTTCTTT. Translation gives CASSQVPGMNTEAFF.

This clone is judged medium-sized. The CDR3 sequence is CASSQGMGLAGGSSYEQYF. CDR3 DNA sequence: TGTGCCAGCAGCCAAGGGATGGGACTAGCGGGAGGTTCCTCCTACGAGCAGTACTTC. The rearrangement links TRBV4-2 to TRBJ2-7, with 15 bases identical to TRBD2. There are 19 residues in the CDR3. Germline V gene data show CDR1 as LGHNA and CDR2 as YNFKEQ. After removal of 1 base from V and 0 bases from J, the junction contained 7 bases not matched to a gene.

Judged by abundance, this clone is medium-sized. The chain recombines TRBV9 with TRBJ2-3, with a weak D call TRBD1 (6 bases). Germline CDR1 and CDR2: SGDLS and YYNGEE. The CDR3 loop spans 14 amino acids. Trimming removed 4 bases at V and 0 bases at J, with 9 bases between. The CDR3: CASSLGGSTDTQYF. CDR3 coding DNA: TGTGCCAGCAGCTTAGGGGGTAGCACAGATACGCAGTATTTT.

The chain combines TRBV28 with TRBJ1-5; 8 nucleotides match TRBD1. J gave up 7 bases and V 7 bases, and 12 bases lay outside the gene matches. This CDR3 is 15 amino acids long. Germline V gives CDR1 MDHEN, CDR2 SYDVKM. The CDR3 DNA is TGTGCCAGCACCCGACAGGGGACGCTACGACAGCCCCAGCATTTT. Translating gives CASTRQGTLRQPQHF.

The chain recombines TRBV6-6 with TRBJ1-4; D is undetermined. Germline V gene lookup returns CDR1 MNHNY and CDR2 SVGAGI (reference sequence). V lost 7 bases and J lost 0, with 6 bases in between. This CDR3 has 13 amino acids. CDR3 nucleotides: TGTGCCAGCAATACAGCAACTAATGAAAAACTGTTTTTT. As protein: CASNTATNEKLFF.

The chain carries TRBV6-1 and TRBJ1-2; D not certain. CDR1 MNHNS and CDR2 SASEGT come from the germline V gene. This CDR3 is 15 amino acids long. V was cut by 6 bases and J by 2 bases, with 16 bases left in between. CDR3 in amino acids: CASRTGGGPNYGYTF. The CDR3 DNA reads TGTGCCAGCAGGACCGGCGGAGGGCCGAACTATGGCTACACCTTC.

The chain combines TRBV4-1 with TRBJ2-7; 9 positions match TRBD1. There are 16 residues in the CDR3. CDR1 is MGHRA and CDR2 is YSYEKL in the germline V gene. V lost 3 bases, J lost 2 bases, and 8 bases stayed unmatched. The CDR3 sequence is CASSQTGTGFPYEQYF. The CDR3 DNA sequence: TGCGCCAGCAGCCAGACCGGGACAGGGTTCCCCTACGAGCAGTACTTC.

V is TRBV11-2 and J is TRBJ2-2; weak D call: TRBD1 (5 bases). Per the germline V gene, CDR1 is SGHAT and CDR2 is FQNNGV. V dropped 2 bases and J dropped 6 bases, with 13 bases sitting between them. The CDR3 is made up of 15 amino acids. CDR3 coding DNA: TGTGCCAGCAGCTTATGGAAAGGGGTGGCCGGGGAGCTGTTTTTT. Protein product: CASSLWKGVAGELFF.

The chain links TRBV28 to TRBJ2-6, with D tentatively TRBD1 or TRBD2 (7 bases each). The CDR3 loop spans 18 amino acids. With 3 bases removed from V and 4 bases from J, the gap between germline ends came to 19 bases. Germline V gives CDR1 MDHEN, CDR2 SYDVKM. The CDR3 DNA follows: TGTGCCAGCAGTTTGGCAGGGGGGGTATTTAGAGGGGCCAACGTCCTGACTTTC. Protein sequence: CASSLAGGVFRGANVLTF.

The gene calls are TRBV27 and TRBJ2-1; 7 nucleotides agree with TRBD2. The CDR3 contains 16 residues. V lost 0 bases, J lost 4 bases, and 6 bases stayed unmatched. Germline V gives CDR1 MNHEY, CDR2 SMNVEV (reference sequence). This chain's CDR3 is CASSLSWPSGYNEQFF. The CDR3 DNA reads TGTGCCAGCAGTTTATCGTGGCCTAGCGGTTACAATGAGCAGTTCTTC.

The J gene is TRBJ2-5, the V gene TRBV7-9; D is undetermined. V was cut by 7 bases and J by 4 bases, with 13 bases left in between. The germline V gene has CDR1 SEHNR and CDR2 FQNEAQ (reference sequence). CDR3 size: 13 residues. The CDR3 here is CASTGYVRETQYF. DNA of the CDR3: TGTGCCAGCACCGGTTATGTTCGAGAGACCCAGTACTTC.

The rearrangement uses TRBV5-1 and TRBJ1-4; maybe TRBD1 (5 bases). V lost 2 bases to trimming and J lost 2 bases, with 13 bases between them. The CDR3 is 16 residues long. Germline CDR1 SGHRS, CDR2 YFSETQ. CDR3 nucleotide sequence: TGCGCCAGCAGCTTAGGGCAGGGCGCGACTAATGAAAAACTGTTTTTT. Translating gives CASSLGQGATNEKLFF.

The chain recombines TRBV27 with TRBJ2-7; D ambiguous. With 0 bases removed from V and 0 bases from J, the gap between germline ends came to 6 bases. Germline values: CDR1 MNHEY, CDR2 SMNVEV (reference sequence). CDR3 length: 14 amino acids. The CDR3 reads CASSLSGYSYEQYF. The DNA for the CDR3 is TGTGCCAGCAGTTTATCTGGGTACTCCTACGAGCAGTACTTC.

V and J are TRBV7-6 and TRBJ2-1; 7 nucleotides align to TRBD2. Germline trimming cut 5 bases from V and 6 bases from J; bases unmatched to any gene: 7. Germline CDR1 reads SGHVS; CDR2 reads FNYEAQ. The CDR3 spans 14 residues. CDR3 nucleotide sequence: TGTGCCAGCAGCATCCGGACTAGTTCCAATGAGCAGTTCTTC. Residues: CASSIRTSSNEQFF.

CDR3 amino acids: CSAIGPVQEQYF. CDR3 nucleotides: TGCAGCGCCATAGGGCCGGTTCAGGAGCAGTACTTC. This chain uses TRBV29-1 with TRBJ2-7, with D unclear. Germline CDR1 SQVTM, CDR2 ANQGSEA. The CDR3 totals 12 residues. The germline V and J ends were trimmed by 7 bases and 7 bases, with 17 bases remaining between them.

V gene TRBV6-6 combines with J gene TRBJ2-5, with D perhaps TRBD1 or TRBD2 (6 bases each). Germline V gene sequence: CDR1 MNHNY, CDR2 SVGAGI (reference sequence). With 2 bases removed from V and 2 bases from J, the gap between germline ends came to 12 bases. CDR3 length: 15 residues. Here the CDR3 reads CASSYRGLPQETQYF. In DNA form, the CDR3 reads TGTGCCAGCAGTTACCGGGGGCTCCCTCAAGAGACCCAGTACTTC.

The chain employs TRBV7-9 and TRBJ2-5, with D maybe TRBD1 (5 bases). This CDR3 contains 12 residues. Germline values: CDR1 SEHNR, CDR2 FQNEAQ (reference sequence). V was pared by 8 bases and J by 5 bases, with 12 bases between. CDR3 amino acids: CASQGLVETQYF. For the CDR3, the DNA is TGTGCCAGCCAGGGCTTGGTGGAGACCCAGTACTTC.

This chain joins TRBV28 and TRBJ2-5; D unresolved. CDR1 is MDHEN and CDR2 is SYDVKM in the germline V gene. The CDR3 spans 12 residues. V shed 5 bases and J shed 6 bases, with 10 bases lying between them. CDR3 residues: CASSLNPQTQYF. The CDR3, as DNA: TGTGCCAGCAGTCTAAATCCGCAGACCCAGTACTTC.

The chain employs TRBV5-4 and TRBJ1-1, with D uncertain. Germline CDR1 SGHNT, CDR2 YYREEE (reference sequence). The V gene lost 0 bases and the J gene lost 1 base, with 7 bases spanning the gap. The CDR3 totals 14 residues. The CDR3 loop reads CASSLDTSNTEAFF. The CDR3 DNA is TGTGCCAGCAGCTTGGACACCTCGAACACTGAAGCTTTCTTT. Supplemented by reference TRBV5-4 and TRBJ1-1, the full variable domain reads ETGVTQSPTHLIKTRGQQVTLRCSSQSGHNTVSWYQQALGQGPQFIFQYYREEENGRGNFPPRFSGLQFPNYSSELNVNALELDDSALYLCASSLDTSNTEAFFGQGTRLTVV.

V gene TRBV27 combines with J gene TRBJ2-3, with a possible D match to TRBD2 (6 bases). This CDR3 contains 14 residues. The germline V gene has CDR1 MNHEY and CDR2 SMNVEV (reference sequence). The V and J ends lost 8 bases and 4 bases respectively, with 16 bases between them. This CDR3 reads CASGPGGKPDTQYF. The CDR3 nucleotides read TGTGCCAGCGGTCCTGGGGGGAAACCAGATACGCAGTATTTT.

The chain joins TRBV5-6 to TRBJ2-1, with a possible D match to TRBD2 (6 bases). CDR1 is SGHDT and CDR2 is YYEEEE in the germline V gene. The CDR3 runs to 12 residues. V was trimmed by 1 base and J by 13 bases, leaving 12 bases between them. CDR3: CASSLPVGGQFF. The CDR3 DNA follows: TGTGCCAGCAGCTTGCCCGTGGGGGGTCAGTTCTTC.

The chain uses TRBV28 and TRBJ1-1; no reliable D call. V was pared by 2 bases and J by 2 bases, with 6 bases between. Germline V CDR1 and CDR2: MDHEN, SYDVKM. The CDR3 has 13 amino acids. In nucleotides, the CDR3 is TGTGCCAGCAGTTTAAGTAAAAACACTGAAGCTTTCTTT. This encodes CASSLSKNTEAFF.

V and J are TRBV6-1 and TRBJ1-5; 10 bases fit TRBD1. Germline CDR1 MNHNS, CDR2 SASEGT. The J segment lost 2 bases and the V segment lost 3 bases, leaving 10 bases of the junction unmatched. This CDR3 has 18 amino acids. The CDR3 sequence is CASSEGTGVGRGNQPQHF. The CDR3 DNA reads TGTGCCAGCAGTGAGGGGACAGGGGTGGGACGGGGCAATCAGCCCCAGCATTTT.

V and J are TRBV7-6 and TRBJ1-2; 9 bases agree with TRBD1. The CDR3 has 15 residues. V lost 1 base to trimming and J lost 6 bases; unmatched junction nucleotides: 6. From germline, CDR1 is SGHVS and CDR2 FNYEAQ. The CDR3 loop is CASSLGTGEVDGYTF. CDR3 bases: TGTGCCAGCAGCTTAGGGACAGGGGAGGTGGATGGCTACACCTTC.